The clone carrying this T cell receptor beta chain has a count of ten or more. The CDR3 contains 15 residues. The V gene lost 2 bases and the J gene lost 0 bases, with 8 bases spanning the gap. Germline values: CDR1 SGHVS, CDR2 FQNEAQ. TCRdb itself ran the 5' RACE reads through MiXCR, one entry per CDR3 protein. The table lists roughly 45,000 distinct CDR3 sequences, roughly 4% of them singletons, with about 6% in the top ten. The sample is drawn from a study of early T cells in non-severe SARS-CoV-2 infection. The V gene is TRBV7-8, the J gene TRBJ2-1; perhaps TRBD2 as D (6 bases). The sample was whole blood. The origin of this receptor is an adult who was a healthcare worker with PCR-confirmed SARS-CoV-2 infection or an uninfected control (not recorded which). The DNA of the CDR3 is TGTGCCAGCAGCTTATACGGGAGCTCCTACAATGAGCAGTTCTTC. Protein product: CASSLYGSSYNEQFF.